Sequencing of this T cell receptor (beta chain) was carried out in a study of T cells in Graves' hyperthyroidism and ophthalmopathy. Study-wide findings and caveats: In blood, most of the thyroid clonotypes expanded above 0.001 were also present. Researchers report that a 13 V-J model separated ophthalmopathy from stable hyperthyroidism. Ophthalmopathy was model-predicted a median roughly six months pre-onset.

Germline V lookup: CDR1 SGHVS, CDR2 FNYEAQ. CDR3 length: 13 amino acids. V was pared by 2 bases and J by 4 bases, with 5 bases between. RNA transcripts yielded amplified TCR beta CDR3 regions. Using the HTBI primer set, a first-round RT-PCR was run on the TCR CDR3. TCRdb re-derived calls from the multiplex PCR reads in MiXCR, one entry per CDR3 protein. The profile covers around 600,000 distinct CDR3 sequences, with 45% appearing a single time and less than 9.5% taken by the ten largest. Clinical symptoms, serum thyroxine and TRAb, thyroid ultrasound and orbital computed tomography together formed the diagnostic basis. This clonotype was recorded many times. Its antigen is unknown.

The source is an adult man with Graves' disease, either hyperthyroidism or ophthalmopathy (not recorded which). The chain is built from TRBV7-6 and TRBJ2-2; no definite D call. Sample: peripheral blood or thyroid tissue (not recorded which). The CDR3 is CASSLRSTGELFF. In DNA form, the CDR3 reads TGTGCCAGCAGCTTAAGATCCACCGGGGAGCTGTTTTTT. The full variable domain, rest sourced from reference TRBV7-6 and TRBJ2-2, is GAGVSQSPRYKVTKRGQDVALRCDPISGHVSLYWYRQALGQGPEFLTYFNYEAQQDKSGLPNDRFSAERPEGSISTLTIQRTEQRDSAMYRCASSLRSTGELFFGEGSRLTVL.